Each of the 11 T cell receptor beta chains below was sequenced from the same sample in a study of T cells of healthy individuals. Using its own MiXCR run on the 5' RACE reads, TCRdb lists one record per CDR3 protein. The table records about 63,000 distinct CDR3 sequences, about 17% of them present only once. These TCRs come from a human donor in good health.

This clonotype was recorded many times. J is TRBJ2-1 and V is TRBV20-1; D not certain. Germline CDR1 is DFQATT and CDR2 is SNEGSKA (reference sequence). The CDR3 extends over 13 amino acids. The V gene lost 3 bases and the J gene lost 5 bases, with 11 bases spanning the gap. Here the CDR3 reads CSASSFLNNEQFF. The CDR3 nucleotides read TGCAGTGCTAGCAGTTTCCTCAACAATGAGCAGTTCTTC.

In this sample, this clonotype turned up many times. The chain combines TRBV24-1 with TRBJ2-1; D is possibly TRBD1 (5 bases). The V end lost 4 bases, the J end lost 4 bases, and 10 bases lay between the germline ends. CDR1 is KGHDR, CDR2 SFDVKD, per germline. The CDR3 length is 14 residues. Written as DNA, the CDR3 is TGTGCCACCAGTGACCTGGACACTTACAATGAGCAGTTCTTC. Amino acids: CATSDLDTYNEQFF.

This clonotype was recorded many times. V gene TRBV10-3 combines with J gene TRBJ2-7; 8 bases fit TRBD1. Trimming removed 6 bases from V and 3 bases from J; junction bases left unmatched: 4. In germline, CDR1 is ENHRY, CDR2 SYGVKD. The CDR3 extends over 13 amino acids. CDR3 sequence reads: CAISTDRGYEQYF. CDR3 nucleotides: TGTGCCATCAGCACAGACAGGGGCTACGAGCAGTACTTC.

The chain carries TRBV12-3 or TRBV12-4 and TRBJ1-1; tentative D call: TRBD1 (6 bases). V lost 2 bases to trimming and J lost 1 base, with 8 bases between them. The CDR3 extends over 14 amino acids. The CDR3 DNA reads TGTGCCAGCAGTTTAACAGGGAGGAACACTGAAGCTTTCTTT. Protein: CASSLTGRNTEAFF.

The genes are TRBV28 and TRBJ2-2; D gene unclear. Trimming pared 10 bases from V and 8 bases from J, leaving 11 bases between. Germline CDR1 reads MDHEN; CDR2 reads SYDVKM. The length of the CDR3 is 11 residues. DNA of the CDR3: TGTGCCACCAGCGCAGCTGGGGAGCTGTTTTTT. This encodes CATSAAGELFF.

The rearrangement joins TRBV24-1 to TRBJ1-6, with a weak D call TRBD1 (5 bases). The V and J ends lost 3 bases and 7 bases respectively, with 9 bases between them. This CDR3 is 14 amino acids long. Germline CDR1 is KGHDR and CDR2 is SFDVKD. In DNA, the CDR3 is TGTGCCACCAGTGATGTCAGGGACAATTCACCCCTCCACTTT. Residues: CATSDVRDNSPLHF.

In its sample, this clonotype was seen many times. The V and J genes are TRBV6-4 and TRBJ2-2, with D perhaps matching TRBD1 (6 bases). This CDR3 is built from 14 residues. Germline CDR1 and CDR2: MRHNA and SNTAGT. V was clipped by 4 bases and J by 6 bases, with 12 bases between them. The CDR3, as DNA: TGTGCCAGCAGTGCACAGGGTTCCTCCGGGGAGCTGTTTTTT. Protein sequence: CASSAQGSSGELFF.

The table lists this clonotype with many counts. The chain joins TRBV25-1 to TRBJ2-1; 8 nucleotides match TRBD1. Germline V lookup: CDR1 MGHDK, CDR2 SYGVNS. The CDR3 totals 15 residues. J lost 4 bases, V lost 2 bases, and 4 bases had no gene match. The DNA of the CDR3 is TGTGCCAGCAGTGAAGTTGGACAGGGATACAATGAGCAGTTCTTC. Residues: CASSEVGQGYNEQFF.

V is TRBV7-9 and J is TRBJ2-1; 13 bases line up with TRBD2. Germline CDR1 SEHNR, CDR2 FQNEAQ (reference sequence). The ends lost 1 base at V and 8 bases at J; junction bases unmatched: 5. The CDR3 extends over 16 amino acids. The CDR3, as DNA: TGTGCCAGCAGCTTAGGACTAGCGGGAGGAATGGATGAGCAGTTCTTC. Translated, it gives CASSLGLAGGMDEQFF.

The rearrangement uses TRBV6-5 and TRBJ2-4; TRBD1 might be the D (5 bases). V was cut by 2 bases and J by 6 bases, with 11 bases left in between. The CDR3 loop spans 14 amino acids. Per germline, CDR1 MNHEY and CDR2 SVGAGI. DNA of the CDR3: TGTGCCAGCAGTTACGGGGCCACTGGAAACATTCAGTACTTC. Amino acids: CASSYGATGNIQYF.

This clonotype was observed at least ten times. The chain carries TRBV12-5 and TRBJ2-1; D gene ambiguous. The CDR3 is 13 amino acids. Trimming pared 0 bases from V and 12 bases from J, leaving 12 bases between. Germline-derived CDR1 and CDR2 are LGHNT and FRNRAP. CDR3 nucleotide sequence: TGTGCTAGTGGTTTGGTACGGTTGGAGAGGCAGTTCTTC. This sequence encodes CASGLVRLERQFF.